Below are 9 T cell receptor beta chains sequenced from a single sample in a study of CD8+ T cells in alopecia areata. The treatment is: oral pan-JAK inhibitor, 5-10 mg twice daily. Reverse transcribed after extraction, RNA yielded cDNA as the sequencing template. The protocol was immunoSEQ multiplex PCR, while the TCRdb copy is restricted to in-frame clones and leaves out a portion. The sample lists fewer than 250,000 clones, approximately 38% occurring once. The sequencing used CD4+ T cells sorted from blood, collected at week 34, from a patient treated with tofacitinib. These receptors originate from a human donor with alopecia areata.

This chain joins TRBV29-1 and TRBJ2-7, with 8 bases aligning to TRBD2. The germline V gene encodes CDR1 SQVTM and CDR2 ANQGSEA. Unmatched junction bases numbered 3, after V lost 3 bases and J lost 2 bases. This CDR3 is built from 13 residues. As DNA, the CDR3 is TGCAGCGTTGACCAGCGGGGGACCTACGAGCAGTACTTC. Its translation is CSVDQRGTYEQYF.

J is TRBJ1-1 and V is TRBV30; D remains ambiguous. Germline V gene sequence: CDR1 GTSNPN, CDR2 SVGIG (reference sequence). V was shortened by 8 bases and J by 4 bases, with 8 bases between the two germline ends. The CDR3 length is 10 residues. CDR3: CASRSTEAFF. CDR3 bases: TGTGCCAGTAGGAGCACTGAAGCTTTCTTT.

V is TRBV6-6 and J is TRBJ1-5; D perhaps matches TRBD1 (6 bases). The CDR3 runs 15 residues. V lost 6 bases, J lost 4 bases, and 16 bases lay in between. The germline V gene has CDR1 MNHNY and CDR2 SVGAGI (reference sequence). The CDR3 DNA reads TGTGCCAGCAGCCAGACGGGGGCTGGTAATCAGCCCCAGCATTTT. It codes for CASSQTGAGNQPQHF.

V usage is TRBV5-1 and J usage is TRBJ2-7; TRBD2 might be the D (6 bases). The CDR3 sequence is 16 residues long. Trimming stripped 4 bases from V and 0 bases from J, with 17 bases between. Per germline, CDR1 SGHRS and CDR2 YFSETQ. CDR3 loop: CASSRPPGESSYEQYF. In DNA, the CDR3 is TGCGCCAGCAGCCGCCCCCCGGGGGAGAGCTCCTACGAGCAGTACTTC.

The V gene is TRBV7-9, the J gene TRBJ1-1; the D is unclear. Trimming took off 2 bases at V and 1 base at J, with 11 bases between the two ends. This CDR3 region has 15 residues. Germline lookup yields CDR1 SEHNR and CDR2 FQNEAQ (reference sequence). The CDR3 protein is CASSLFQRANTEAFF. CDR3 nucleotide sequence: TGTGCCAGCAGCTTATTTCAGCGGGCGAACACTGAAGCTTTCTTT.

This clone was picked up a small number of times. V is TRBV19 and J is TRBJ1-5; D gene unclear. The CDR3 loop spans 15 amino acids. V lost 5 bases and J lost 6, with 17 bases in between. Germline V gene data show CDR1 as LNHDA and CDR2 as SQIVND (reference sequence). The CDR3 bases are TGTGCCAGTAGTCCCGACATGACTCAAGTTCAGCCCCAGCATTTT. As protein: CASSPDMTQVQPQHF.

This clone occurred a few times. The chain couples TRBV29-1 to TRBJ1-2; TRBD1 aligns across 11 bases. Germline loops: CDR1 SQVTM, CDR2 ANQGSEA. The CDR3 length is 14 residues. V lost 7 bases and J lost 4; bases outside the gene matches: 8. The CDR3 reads CSGSSGTGGYGYTF. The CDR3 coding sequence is TGCAGCGGTTCGTCCGGGACAGGGGGCTATGGCTACACCTTC.

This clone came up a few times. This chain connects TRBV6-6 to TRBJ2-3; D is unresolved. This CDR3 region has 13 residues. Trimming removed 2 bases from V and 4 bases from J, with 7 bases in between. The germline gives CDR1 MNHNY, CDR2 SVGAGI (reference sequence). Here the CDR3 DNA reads TGTGCCAGCAGTTACAGGGTCTCAGATACGCAGTATTTT. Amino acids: CASSYRVSDTQYF.

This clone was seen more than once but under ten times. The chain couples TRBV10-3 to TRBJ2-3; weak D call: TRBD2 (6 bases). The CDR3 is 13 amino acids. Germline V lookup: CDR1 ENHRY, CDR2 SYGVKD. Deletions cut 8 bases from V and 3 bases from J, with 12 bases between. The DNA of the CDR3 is TGTGCCATCGCTCGACTAGTGACAGATACGCAGTATTTT. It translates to CAIARLVTDTQYF.